This T cell receptor beta chain derives from a study of graft-versus-host responses after intestinal transplantation. The V gene's germline CDR1 is SGHTA and CDR2 FQGNSA. The CDR3 contains 13 residues. V shed 5 bases, J shed 7 bases, and the junction held 5 bases outside the gene matches. Of note for this clone: Its antigen is not known.

Profiling relied on immunoSEQ multiplex PCR, and the TCRdb table lists in-frame clones only, not all of them. The sample holds about 59,000 clones, 94% seen once. The chain links TRBV7-2 to TRBJ2-1, with 7 bases matching TRBD2. The sequence came from a human donor who was the organ donor for an intestinal transplant. The input for sequencing was unstimulated CD4+ T cells sorted from spleen or lymph node cells, taken before transplant. The CDR3 reads CASSPSGVNEQFF. As DNA, the CDR3 is TGTGCCAGCAGCCCCAGCGGGGTTAATGAGCAGTTCTTC. Full variable domain (remainder filled in from reference TRBV7-2 and TRBJ2-1): GAGVSQSPSNKVTEKGKDVELRCDPISGHTALYWYRQSLGQGLEFLIYFQGNSAPDKSGLPSDRFSAERTGGSVSTLTIQRTQQEDSAVYLCASSPSGVNEQFFGPGTRLTVL.